This T cell receptor (beta chain) was sequenced in a study of cytomegalovirus exposure and HLA in healthy donors. Notes on the study in general: In a later analysis, a missense DCLRE1C variant was linked to TCR beta V- and J-gene trimming. The authors later found TCR association rates varying by HLA locus, with DRB1 most and HLA-C fewest. Certain sequence variants were highly shared and formed a cluster, and this cluster was likely a sequencing artifact.

PCR employed 60 Vbeta and 13 Jbeta primers. The repertoire was sequenced with immunoSEQ multiplex PCR; TCRdb's copy has only in-frame clones and lacks some. The data show some 150,000 clones, about 10% seen once. Comment on this clone: Antigen unknown.

The clonotype was recovered from a woman aged 40 to 50 in good health and CMV-seropositive. Source material: PBMCs.

CDR3 amino acids: CASSRTSGGVPETQYF. Written as DNA, the CDR3 is TGTGCCAGCAGTCGGACTAGCGGGGGGGTGCCAGAGACCCAGTACTTC. J is TRBJ2-5 and V is TRBV2; 15 nucleotides align to TRBD2. Losses at the gene ends were 5 bases for V and 4 bases for J; bases not matched to a gene: 5. The germline V gene encodes CDR1 SNHLY and CDR2 FYNNEI. The CDR3 has 16 residues. Based on the CDR3 plus reference TRBV2 and TRBJ2-5, the full variable domain is EPEVTQTPSHQVTQMGQEVILRCVPISNHLYFYWYRQILGQKVEFLVSFYNNEISEKSEIFDDQFSVERPDGSNFTLKIRSTKLEDSAMYFCASSRTSGGVPETQYFGPGTRLLVL.